This entry concerns a single T cell receptor beta chain. Antigen specificity is unknown. The record originates from a study of CD8 T cells in Susac syndrome. As for the study in general: Susac syndrome patients were untreated, on corticosteroids with some adding intravenous immunoglobulin, or on intravenous immunoglobulin only. Study observations and caveats: The study identified about seventeen and five Susac-specific public clones in total CD8+ and CD8+ TEMRA repertoires.

Looked up from germline, CDR1 is SNHLY and CDR2 is FYNNEI. Trimming cost V 8 bases and J 5 bases, with 12 bases left between them. This CDR3 region has 12 residues. In Susac syndrome patients, recently defined diagnostic criteria for definite or probable disease were met. The authors reverse transcribed 0.5 to 1 ug RNA with random hexamers. Coverage of TCR beta CDR3 amplification by immunoSEQ multiplex PCR extended to 54 Vbeta and 13 Jbeta. MiXCR, run by TCRdb on the immunoSEQ multiplex PCR reads, gives a single entry per CDR3 protein. Of more than 95,000 distinct CDR3 sequences listed, approximately 96% are singletons.

Source material: CD8+ T cells from PBMCs. This TCR was recovered from a human donor with Susac syndrome. The rearrangement uses TRBV2 and TRBJ2-5; the D gene is possibly TRBD2 (5 bases). CDR3 DNA: TGTGCCAGCGAACTAGTCTGGGAGACCCAGTACTTC. This translates into CASELVWETQYF.